Given below is one T cell receptor beta chain in context. Its antigen is unknown. This sample stems from a study of cytomegalovirus exposure and HLA in healthy donors. The study, taken as a whole, reports: A missense DCLRE1C variant was associated with V- and J-gene trimming of TCR beta chains in a later analysis, and an independent cohort replicated the association. Most TCR beta V segments were productive about 87% or about 30% of the time in an earlier analysis.

The PCR employed 60 Vbeta primers together with 13 Jbeta primers. The repertoire was sequenced with immunoSEQ multiplex PCR; TCRdb's copy has only in-frame clones and lacks some. The repertoire holds fewer than 55,000 clones, with roughly 70% as singletons. V lost 4 bases, J lost 9 bases, and 26 bases lay in between. CDR3 size: 17 residues. Per germline, CDR1 SGHRS and CDR2 YFSETQ. The sequencing input was PBMCs. The TCR originated in a woman in her fifties or sixties in good health and CMV-seropositive. The chain couples TRBV5-1 to TRBJ2-1; unclear D gene. The CDR3 DNA follows: TGCGCCAGCAGCCTGGCCGGCGGATCAGTATTGCGAGGTGAGCAGTTCTTC. Its translation: CASSLAGGSVLRGEQFF.